The clone carrying this TCR beta chain was observed a handful of times. TCRdb called the RT-PCR reads again in MiXCR, with one record for every CDR3 protein. Of 500,000 to 700,000 distinct CDR3 sequences listed, around 25% are singletons. This sample was taken from a study of response to subunit inactivated influenza vaccine. Deletions cut 7 bases from V and 7 bases from J, with 20 bases between. In germline, CDR1 is SQVTM, CDR2 ANQGSEA. This CDR3 comprises 14 residues. These sequences were also reported in another study, on T cells expressing NK-cell markers. That paper adds: In generating TCR beta cDNA, 5'RACE template switching with UMIs was used. Sorted CD3+CD56+NKG2C+, CD3+CD56+NKG2C- and CD3+CD56-NKG2C+ T cells supplied TCR beta repertoires. Sequenced donors, eight in total, included seven who were HCMV-seropositive and one who was seronegative. Restricting sorting to alpha-beta TCR T cells was achieved in several experiments by an anti-gamma-delta TCR antibody. Topping the CD3+CD56-NKG2C+ fraction as well were these clonotypes, in a few donors.

The sequencing here drew on CD4+ T cells sorted from PBMCs, taken about 11 days after vaccination. The TCR was taken from a man between 50 and 59 years old who received an inactivated influenza vaccine. The genes are TRBV29-1 and TRBJ2-1, with D perhaps matching TRBD1 (7 bases). The CDR3 protein is CSARRGAGGNEQFF. In DNA form, the CDR3 reads TGCAGCGCCCGCAGGGGGGCCGGTGGTAATGAGCAGTTCTTC.